Here is one T cell receptor beta chain with its context. Its cognate antigen is unknown. Combining a sample-barcoded 5' primer with a J-beta primer mix, a second PCR ran for 7 to 11 cycles. All cDNA molecules were each tagged by a template-switch adaptor with 12 random nucleotides. TCRdb re-called the 5' RACE reads through MiXCR, storing one row per CDR3 protein. The repertoire consists of some 920,000 distinct CDR3 sequences, with roughly 51% occurring once and the leading ten covering 20% to 25%. These data originate in a study of blood T cells in healthy people across ages. Background on the study: There was about one barcoded beta molecule captured by template switching per two T cells.

The CDR3 contains 18 residues. V dropped 0 bases and J dropped 4; count of bases not matched to a gene: 10. In germline, CDR1 is DFQATT, CDR2 SNEGSKA (reference sequence). Overall study findings and caveats: Naive T cell percentage showed a strong correlation with the diversity of TCR beta.

The sample was blood. The TCR comes from a woman between 55 and 75 years old in good health. The V call is TRBV20-1, the J call TRBJ2-1; TRBD2 matches 12 bases. The CDR3 DNA reads TGCAGTGCTAGAGAGATGGGGGCGACTAGCGGGAGTTACAATGAGCAGTTCTTC. Protein sequence: CSAREMGATSGSYNEQFF.